These 7 T cell receptor beta chains originate from one sample sequenced in a study of cytomegalovirus exposure and HLA in healthy donors. The assay was immunoSEQ multiplex PCR, and TCRdb's table has in-frame clones only and misses some. The sample contains about 60,000 clones, 85% to 95% of which appear only once. Sequenced input: PBMCs. These receptor sequences come from a woman aged 18-29 years in good health and CMV-seropositive.

The chain is built from TRBV30 and TRBJ2-1; TRBD2 matches 10 bases. This CDR3 contains 15 residues. The germline gives CDR1 GTSNPN, CDR2 SVGIG (reference sequence). The trim removed 0 bases at V and 9 bases at J, leaving 8 bases unmatched. DNA of the CDR3: TGTGCCTGGAGTGTCAGCGGGAGGGCCTTATTTGAGCAGTTCTTC. Encoded protein: CAWSVSGRALFEQFF.

This chain uses TRBV5-4 with TRBJ1-1, with D hard to call. The V and J ends lost 4 bases and 4 bases respectively, with 14 bases between them. This CDR3 is 14 amino acids long. From germline, CDR1 is SGHNT and CDR2 YYREEE (reference sequence). CDR3 protein: CASSPEARGTEAFF. The CDR3, as DNA: TGTGCCAGCAGCCCCGAGGCTCGGGGCACTGAAGCTTTCTTT.

The rearrangement joins TRBV7-9 to TRBJ2-2; D possibly corresponds to TRBD1 (5 bases). V lost 5 bases and J 7 bases, leaving 17 bases between the germline ends. The CDR3 is 15 amino acids. Germline V lookup: CDR1 SEHNR, CDR2 FQNEAQ (reference sequence). The chain's CDR3 is CASSLTGVTNGELFF. The CDR3 DNA reads as TGTGCCAGCAGCCTAACAGGAGTTACGAACGGGGAGCTGTTTTTT.

This clone was observed a single time. The chain uses TRBV28 and TRBJ2-6; D unclear. The CDR3 has 14 residues. Germline loops: CDR1 MDHEN, CDR2 SYDVKM. Trimming left V 6 bases short and J 1 base short, with 7 bases between. The CDR3 loop reads CASRSTSGANVLTF. CDR3 DNA: TGTGCCAGCAGATCGACATCTGGGGCCAACGTCCTGACTTTC.

In this sample, this clone turned up once. This chain's CDR3 is CASSADRGTGELFF. CDR3 DNA sequence: TGTGCCAGCAGTGCGGACAGGGGAACCGGGGAGCTGTTTTTT. V is TRBV6-4 and J is TRBJ2-2; TRBD1 agrees at 9 bases. J lost 5 bases, V lost 4 bases, and 2 bases had no gene match. This CDR3 has 14 amino acids. Germline V gene data show CDR1 as MRHNA and CDR2 as SNTAGT.

The chain has TRBV5-8 and TRBJ1-1; 8 positions match TRBD1. The CDR3 consists of 16 residues. V lost 0 bases, J lost 1 base, and 5 bases stayed unmatched. Germline values: CDR1 SGHTS, CDR2 YDEGEE. CDR3 DNA sequence: TGTGCCAGCAGCTTGGGACAGGGGTTGAGGAACACTGAAGCTTTCTTT. Amino acid sequence: CASSLGQGLRNTEAFF.

The rearrangement links TRBV6-1 to TRBJ1-1, with a weak D call TRBD1 (5 bases). Trimming removed 6 bases from V and 1 base from J, with 9 bases in between. CDR1 is MNHNS and CDR2 is SASEGT in the germline V gene. The CDR3 totals 13 residues. DNA of the CDR3: TGTGCCAGCAGGGCAGACAGGAACACTGAAGCTTTCTTT. This codes for CASRADRNTEAFF.